This TCR beta chain originates from a study of spatial heterogeneity in lung cancer. General study points: Within tumors, counts of expanded alpha and beta TCRs tracked tumor mutation counts.

This clonotype was detected ten times or more. No antigen is known for it. Time point described: sample taken at primary tumor resection. Donation came from some 72 patients with untreated early-stage non-small cell lung cancer. The CDR3 is 15 amino acids. The junction had 7 bases not matched to a gene; V was cut back by 4 bases and J by 5 bases. Per germline, CDR1 LNHDA and CDR2 SQIVND (reference sequence). TCRdb reprocessed the 5' RACE reads via MiXCR and lists one record per CDR3 protein. The sample lists about 30,000 distinct CDR3 sequences, around 7.4% occurring once. This chain joins TRBV19 and TRBJ1-5, with 8 bases that match TRBD1. This material consisted of lung tumor tissue, taken at surgery. The receptor was isolated from a male donor with early-stage non-small cell lung cancer. This CDR3 reads CASSTIQGVDQPQHF. The CDR3 coding sequence is TGTGCCAGTAGTACCATACAGGGGGTGGATCAGCCCCAGCATTTT. Variable domain in full (rest from reference TRBV19 and TRBJ1-5): DGGITQSPKYLFRKEGQNVTLSCEQNLNHDAMYWYRQDPGQGLRLIYYSQIVNDFQKGDIAEGYSVSREKKESFPLTVTSAQKNPTAFYLCASSTIQGVDQPQHFGDGTRLSIL.